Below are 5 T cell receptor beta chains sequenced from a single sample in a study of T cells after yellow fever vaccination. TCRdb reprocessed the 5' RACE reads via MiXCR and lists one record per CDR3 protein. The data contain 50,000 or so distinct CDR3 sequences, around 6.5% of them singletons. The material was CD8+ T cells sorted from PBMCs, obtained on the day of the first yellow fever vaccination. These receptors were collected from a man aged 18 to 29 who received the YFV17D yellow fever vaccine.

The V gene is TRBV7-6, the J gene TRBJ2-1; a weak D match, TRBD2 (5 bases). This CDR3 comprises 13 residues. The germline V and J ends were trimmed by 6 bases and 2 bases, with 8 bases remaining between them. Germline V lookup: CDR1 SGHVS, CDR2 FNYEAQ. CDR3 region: CASRDSAYNEQFF. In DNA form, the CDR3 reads TGTGCCAGCAGGGACTCCGCCTACAATGAGCAGTTCTTC.

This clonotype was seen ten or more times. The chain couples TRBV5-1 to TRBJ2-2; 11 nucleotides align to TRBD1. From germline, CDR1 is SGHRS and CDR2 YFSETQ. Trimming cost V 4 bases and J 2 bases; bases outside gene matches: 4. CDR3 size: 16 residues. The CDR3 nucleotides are TGCGCCAGCAGCCGGGGGACAGGGGGAAACACCGGGGAGCTGTTTTTT. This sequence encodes CASSRGTGGNTGELFF.

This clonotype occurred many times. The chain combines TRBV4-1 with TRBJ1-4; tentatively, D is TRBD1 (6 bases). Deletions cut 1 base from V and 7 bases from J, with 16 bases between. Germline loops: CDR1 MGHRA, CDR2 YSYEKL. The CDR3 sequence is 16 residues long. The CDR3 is CASSQGTGTGSEKLFF. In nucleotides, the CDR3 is TGCGCCAGCAGCCAAGGGACGGGCACAGGGAGTGAAAAACTGTTTTTT.

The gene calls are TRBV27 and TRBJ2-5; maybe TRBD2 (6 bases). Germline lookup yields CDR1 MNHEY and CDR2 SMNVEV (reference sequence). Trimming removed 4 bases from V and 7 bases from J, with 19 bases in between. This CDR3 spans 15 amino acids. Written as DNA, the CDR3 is TGTGCCAGCAGTTCCGCCGGACTGTGGGGAGGGACCCAGTACTTC. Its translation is CASSSAGLWGGTQYF.

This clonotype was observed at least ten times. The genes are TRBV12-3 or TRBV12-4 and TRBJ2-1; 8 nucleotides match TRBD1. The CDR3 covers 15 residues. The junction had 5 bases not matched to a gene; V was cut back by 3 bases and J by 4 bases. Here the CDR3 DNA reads TGTGCCAGCAGTTTTTTCCAGGGGGCGTACAATGAGCAGTTCTTC. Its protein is CASSFFQGAYNEQFF.